This is a list of T cell receptor beta chains from one sample in a study of blood T cell repertoires in COVID-19. Some clones are missing from TCRdb's copy, which holds only in-frame ones; the method was immunoSEQ multiplex PCR. The sample has some 78,000 clones; over 80% are singletons. Sequencing used peripheral blood. The receptors were gathered from a man in his fifties with acute or convalescent COVID-19. CDR3s include the opening cysteine and the closing phenylalanine or tryptophan. Each record gives: clone size, D gene, J gene, V gene, CDR3 length, CDR3 protein, CDR3 DNA. A D gene is named only where the DNA matches it firmly. Clone size is not always given. Where it is, it says once, few, many or a class for expanded clones.

size: NA
D: TRBD2
J: TRBJ2-3
V: TRBV5-1
length: 15
CDR3: CASSVTSGSTDTQYF
DNA: TGCGCCAGCAGCGTGACTAGCGGGAGCACAGATACGCAGTATTTT

size: NA
D: NA
J: TRBJ2-1
V: TRBV5-1
length: 12
CDR3: CASSLARGEQFF
DNA: TGCGCCAGCAGCTTGGCTAGGGGTGAGCAGTTCTTC

size: NA
D: NA
J: TRBJ2-2
V: TRBV23-1
length: 16
CDR3: CASTRLEVGNTGELFF
DNA: TGCGCCTCGACCCGGTTAGAGGTGGGGAACACCGGGGAGCTGTTTTTT

size: once
D: NA
J: TRBJ1-2
V: TRBV6-2/TRBV6-3
length: 12
CDR3: CASSSWSYGYTF
DNA: TGTGCCAGCAGTTCGTGGAGCTATGGCTACACCTTC

size: NA
D: TRBD1
J: TRBJ1-2
V: TRBV24-1
length: 15
CDR3: CATSDPGTGADGYTF
DNA: TGTGCCACCAGTGACCCCGGGACAGGGGCGGACGGCTACACCTTC

size: NA
D: NA
J: TRBJ2-5
V: TRBV6-5
length: 11
CDR3: CASSYRWTQYF
DNA: TGTGCCAGCAGTTACCGGTGGACCCAGTACTTC

size: NA
D: TRBD1
J: TRBJ2-2
V: TRBV3-1/TRBV3-2
length: 16
CDR3: CASSQGFRTGSGELFF
DNA: TGTGCCAGCAGCCAAGGGTTTAGGACAGGGTCCGGGGAGCTGTTTTTT

size: NA
D: TRBD1
J: TRBJ2-7
V: TRBV7-3
length: 14
CDR3: CASSLGDRAFEQYF
DNA: TGTGCCAGCAGCTTAGGGGACAGAGCTTTCGAGCAGTACTTC

size: NA
D: NA
J: TRBJ1-2
V: TRBV5-4
length: 14
CDR3: CASSLVEHNYGYTF
DNA: TGTGCCAGCAGCTTGGTCGAACACAACTATGGCTACACCTTC

size: NA
D: TRBD2
J: TRBJ2-3
V: TRBV6-2/TRBV6-3
length: 15
CDR3: CASSYSGGYTDTQYF
DNA: TGTGCCAGCAGTTACTCGGGGGGGTACACAGATACGCAGTATTTT

size: NA
D: TRBD1
J: TRBJ2-1
V: TRBV7-6
length: 14
CDR3: CASSPGTGVGEQFF
DNA: TGTGCCAGCAGCCCCGGGACAGGGGTTGGGGAGCAGTTCTTC

size: NA
D: NA
J: TRBJ1-2
V: TRBV29-1
length: 13
CDR3: CSVEGVGDYGYTF
DNA: TGCAGCGTTGAAGGGGTTGGAGACTATGGCTACACCTTC

size: NA
D: NA
J: TRBJ1-2
V: TRBV29-1
length: 12
CDR3: CSVSQGDYGYTF
DNA: TGCAGCGTTTCACAGGGAGACTATGGCTACACCTTC

size: NA
D: NA
J: TRBJ2-1
V: TRBV7-2
length: 14
CDR3: CASSRNTGYNEQFF
DNA: TGTGCCAGCAGCCGCAACACAGGATACAATGAGCAGTTCTTC

size: NA
D: NA
J: TRBJ1-5
V: TRBV6-5
length: 13
CDR3: CASRGRLNQPQHF
DNA: TGTGCCAGCAGGGGGCGGCTCAATCAGCCCCAGCATTTT

size: once
D: TRBD2
J: TRBJ2-1
V: TRBV4-3
length: 17
CDR3: CASSQPSSGRAYNEQFF
DNA: TGCGCCAGCAGCCAACCCTCTAGCGGGAGGGCCTACAATGAGCAGTTCTTC

size: once
D: TRBD1
J: TRBJ1-4
V: TRBV9
length: 14
CDR3: CASSPGQGDEKLFF
DNA: TGTGCCAGCAGCCCAGGACAGGGAGATGAAAAACTGTTTTTT

size: once
D: NA
J: TRBJ2-5
V: TRBV4-2
length: 16
CDR3: CASSQDRVPGGETQYF
DNA: TGTGCCAGCAGCCAAGATCGAGTCCCCGGAGGGGAGACCCAGTACTTC

size: NA
D: TRBD1
J: TRBJ2-5
V: TRBV27
length: 14
CDR3: CASRIWTGGETQYF
DNA: TGTGCCAGCAGGATCTGGACAGGGGGGGAGACCCAGTACTTC

size: NA
D: NA
J: TRBJ2-3
V: TRBV12-5
length: 16
CDR3: CASGNSRGSTRVTQYF
DNA: TGTGCTAGTGGAAACAGTAGGGGCAGCACCCGCGTTACGCAGTATTTT

size: NA
D: NA
J: TRBJ1-2
V: TRBV4-2
length: 15
CDR3: CASSPEQGDNYGYTF
DNA: TGTGCCAGCAGCCCAGAACAGGGAGACAACTATGGCTACACCTTC

size: NA
D: NA
J: TRBJ1-1
V: TRBV4-3
length: 13
CDR3: CASSLEGNTEAFF
DNA: TGCGCCAGCAGCTTGGAGGGGAACACTGAAGCTTTCTTT

size: few
D: NA
J: TRBJ2-1
V: TRBV30
length: 15
CDR3: CAWSVKGWSYNEQFF
DNA: TGTGCCTGGAGTGTAAAGGGGTGGTCCTACAATGAGCAGTTCTTC

size: NA
D: NA
J: TRBJ2-2
V: TRBV9
length: 15
CDR3: CASSPRQAGTGELFF
DNA: TGTGCCAGCAGCCCCCGGCAGGCGGGCACCGGGGAGCTGTTTTTT

size: NA
D: NA
J: TRBJ1-5
V: TRBV7-6
length: 16
CDR3: CASSPQRGPGNQPQHF
DNA: TGTGCCAGCAGCCCTCAGAGAGGTCCGGGCAATCAGCCCCAGCATTTT

size: NA
D: TRBD2
J: TRBJ2-1
V: TRBV14
length: 16
CDR3: CASSHLTSGSYNEQFF
DNA: TGTGCCAGCAGCCACCTGACTAGCGGCTCCTACAATGAGCAGTTCTTC

size: NA
D: TRBD2
J: TRBJ2-3
V: TRBV27
length: 16
CDR3: CASSPSRGGGADTQYF
DNA: TGTGCCAGCAGCCCCAGTCGCGGGGGGGGCGCAGATACGCAGTATTTT

size: NA
D: TRBD1
J: TRBJ1-5
V: TRBV19
length: 16
CDR3: CASSKPGQGSNQPQHF
DNA: TGTGCCAGTAGTAAACCGGGACAGGGTAGCAATCAGCCCCAGCATTTT

size: NA
D: TRBD1
J: TRBJ1-6
V: TRBV7-2
length: 17
CDR3: CASSLGIPGQGSSPLHF
DNA: TGTGCCAGCAGCTTAGGAATTCCGGGACAGGGGTCTTCACCCCTCCACTTT

size: NA
D: NA
J: TRBJ1-2
V: TRBV7-9
length: 13
CDR3: CASSFPGGDGYTF
DNA: TGTGCCAGCAGCTTCCCGGGTGGAGATGGCTACACCTTC

size: few
D: NA
J: TRBJ2-7
V: TRBV7-9
length: 11
CDR3: CASSPSYEQYF
DNA: TGTGCCAGCAGCCCCAGTTACGAGCAGTACTTC

size: NA
D: NA
J: TRBJ1-1
V: TRBV7-9
length: 13
CDR3: CASSAGQNTEAFF
DNA: TGTGCCAGCAGCGCCGGACAGAACACTGAAGCTTTCTTT

size: NA
D: NA
J: TRBJ1-1
V: TRBV4-3
length: 13
CDR3: CASSPGVNTEAFF
DNA: TGCGCCAGCAGCCCGGGGGTGAACACTGAAGCTTTCTTT

size: few
D: NA
J: TRBJ1-6
V: TRBV4-3
length: 14
CDR3: CASSQVGGNSPLHF
DNA: TGCGCCAGCAGCCAAGTGGGGGGAAATTCACCCCTCCACTTT

size: NA
D: NA
J: TRBJ2-7
V: TRBV6-2/TRBV6-3
length: 19
CDR3: CASSYLPGTLGVGSYEQYF
DNA: TGTGCCAGCAGTTACCTCCCCGGGACTCTCGGGGTCGGATCCTACGAGCAGTACTTC

size: NA
D: NA
J: TRBJ2-7
V: TRBV28
length: 11
CDR3: CASSFTREQYF
DNA: TGTGCCAGCAGTTTTACTCGCGAGCAGTACTTC

size: NA
D: TRBD1
J: TRBJ1-1
V: TRBV3-1/TRBV3-2
length: 14
CDR3: CASSRTGPNTEAFF
DNA: TGTGCCAGCAGCCGGACAGGACCTAACACTGAAGCTTTCTTT

size: NA
D: NA
J: TRBJ1-2
V: TRBV12-3/TRBV12-4
length: 11
CDR3: CASSYRDGYTF
DNA: TGTGCCAGCAGTTACAGGGATGGCTACACCTTC

size: NA
D: NA
J: TRBJ1-2
V: TRBV12-3/TRBV12-4
length: 13
CDR3: CASSLGDSTGYTF
DNA: TGTGCCAGCAGTTTAGGGGACTCGACGGGCTACACCTTC

size: NA
D: TRBD1
J: TRBJ2-7
V: TRBV7-2
length: 13
CDR3: CASSSRDSYEQYF
DNA: TGTGCCAGCAGCTCCCGGGACAGCTACGAGCAGTACTTC

size: NA
D: NA
J: TRBJ2-3
V: TRBV4-1
length: 16
CDR3: CASSSQGFEVTDTQYF
DNA: TGCGCCAGCAGCTCCCAGGGGTTCGAGGTGACAGATACGCAGTATTTT